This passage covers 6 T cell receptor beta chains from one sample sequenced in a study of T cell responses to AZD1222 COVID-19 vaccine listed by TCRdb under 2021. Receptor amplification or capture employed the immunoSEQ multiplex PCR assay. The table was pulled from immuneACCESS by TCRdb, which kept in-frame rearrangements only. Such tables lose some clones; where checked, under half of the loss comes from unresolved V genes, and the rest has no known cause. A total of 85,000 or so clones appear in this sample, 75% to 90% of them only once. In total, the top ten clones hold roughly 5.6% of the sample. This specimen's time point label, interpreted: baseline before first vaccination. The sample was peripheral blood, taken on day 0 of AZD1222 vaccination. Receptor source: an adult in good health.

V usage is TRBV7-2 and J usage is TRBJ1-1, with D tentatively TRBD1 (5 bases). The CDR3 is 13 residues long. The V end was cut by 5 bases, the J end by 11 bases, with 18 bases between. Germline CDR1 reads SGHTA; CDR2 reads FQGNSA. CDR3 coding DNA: TGTGCCAGCAGCCCGATTATAGGGAGACAGGCTTTCTTT. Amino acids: CASSPIIGRQAFF.

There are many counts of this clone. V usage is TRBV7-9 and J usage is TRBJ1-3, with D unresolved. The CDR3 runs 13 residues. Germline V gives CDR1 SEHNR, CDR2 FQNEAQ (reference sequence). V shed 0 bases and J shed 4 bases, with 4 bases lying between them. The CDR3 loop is CASSLAEGNTIYF. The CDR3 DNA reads TGTGCCAGCAGCTTAGCGGAAGGAAACACCATATATTTT.

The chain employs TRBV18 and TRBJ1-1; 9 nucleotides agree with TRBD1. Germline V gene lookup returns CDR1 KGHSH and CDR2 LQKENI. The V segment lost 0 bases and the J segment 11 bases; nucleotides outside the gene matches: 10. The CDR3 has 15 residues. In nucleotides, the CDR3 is TGTGCCAGCTCACCACCCTCCGGGACAGGGATTTTGGCTTTCTTT. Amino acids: CASSPPSGTGILAFF.

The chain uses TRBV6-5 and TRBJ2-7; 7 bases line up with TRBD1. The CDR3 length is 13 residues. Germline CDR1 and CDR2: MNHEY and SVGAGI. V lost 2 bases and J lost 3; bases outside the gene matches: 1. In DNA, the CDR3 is TGTGCCAGCAGTTACAGGGGGCGCTACGAGCAGTACTTC. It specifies CASSYRGRYEQYF.

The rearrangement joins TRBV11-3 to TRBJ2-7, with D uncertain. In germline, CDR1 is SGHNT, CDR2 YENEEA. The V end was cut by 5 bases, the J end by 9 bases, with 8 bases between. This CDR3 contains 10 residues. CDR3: CASSDFRQYF. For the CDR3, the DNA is TGTGCCAGCAGCGACTTTCGGCAGTACTTC.

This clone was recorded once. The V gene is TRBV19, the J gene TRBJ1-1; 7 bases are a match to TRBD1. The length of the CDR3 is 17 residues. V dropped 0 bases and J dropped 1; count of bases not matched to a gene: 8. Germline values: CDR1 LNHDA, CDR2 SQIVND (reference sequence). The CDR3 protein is CASSIDHRGPTNTEAFF. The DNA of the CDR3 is TGTGCCAGTAGTATAGACCACAGGGGCCCCACGAACACTGAAGCTTTCTTT.